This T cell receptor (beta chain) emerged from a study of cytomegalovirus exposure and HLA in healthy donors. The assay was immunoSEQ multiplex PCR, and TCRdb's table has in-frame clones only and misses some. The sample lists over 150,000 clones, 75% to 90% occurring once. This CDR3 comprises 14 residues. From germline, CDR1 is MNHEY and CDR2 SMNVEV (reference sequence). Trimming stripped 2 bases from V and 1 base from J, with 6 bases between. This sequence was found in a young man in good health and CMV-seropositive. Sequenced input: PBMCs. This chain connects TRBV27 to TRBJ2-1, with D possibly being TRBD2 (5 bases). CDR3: CASSLEGSYNEQFF. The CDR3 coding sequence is TGTGCCAGCAGTTTAGAGGGATCCTACAATGAGCAGTTCTTC.